This T cell receptor beta chain was found in a study of T cell repertoires in cytomegalovirus infection. Looking at the study overall: The study used recently identified HLA-C-restricted and well-studied HLA-B-restricted CMV epitopes. Shared public TCR beta signatures pointed to both CMV infection and a matching HLA type. Study-wide points: Totalled public TCR beta family frequency picked out people who carried CMV plus the relevant HLA. Within the response measured ex vivo, HLA-C-restricted CMV-specific TCR beta clonotypes were dominant.

MiXCR, run by TCRdb on the reads, gives a single entry per CDR3 protein. This table holds about 830,000 distinct CDR3 sequences, approximately 29% found once. CDR3 length equals 19 residues. V shed 5 bases and J 0 bases; nucleotides not matched to a gene: 13. Germline CDR1 reads SEHNR; CDR2 reads FQNEAQ (reference sequence). This clonotype was counted only a few times. Its specificity is unknown. The receptor's source is a human donor in good health (CMV status not recorded). Some clones in this sample may be carry-over from other donors' samples. This chain links TRBV7-9 with TRBJ2-2; 9 bases fit TRBD2. Sequenced material: cultured CD8+ T cells from PBMCs, taken from culture after CMV antigen stimulation. The CDR3 nucleotides read TGTGCCAGCAGCCAACCATTGGCGCTAGCGGGGCCGAACACCGGGGAGCTGTTTTTT. Translated, it gives CASSQPLALAGPNTGELFF.